The 13 T cell receptor beta chains below were found in one sample sequenced in a study of T cells in Graves' hyperthyroidism and ophthalmopathy. The source material, RNA transcripts, was used to amplify TCR beta CDR3 regions. TCR CDR3 underwent first-round RT-PCR with the HTBI primer set. MiXCR was run by TCRdb on the multiplex PCR reads, yielding one entry per CDR3 protein. This table holds roughly 520,000 distinct CDR3 sequences, approximately 25% found once. Sequences were obtained from blood. These receptors were obtained from a woman in her thirties with Graves' ophthalmopathy.

On this clonotype: With a much larger clone just one base away, this may be a read error. This chain uses TRBV27 with TRBJ1-1; weak D call: TRBD1 (5 bases). Germline V gene sequence: CDR1 MNHEY, CDR2 SMNVEV (reference sequence). The CDR3 length is 13 residues. The chain's CDR3 is CAISFGTITEAFF. DNA for the CDR3: TGTGCCATCAGTTTCGGGACGATCACTGAAGCTTTCTTT.

The table lists this clonotype with many counts. This chain links TRBV12-3 or TRBV12-4 with TRBJ2-3; D ambiguous. This CDR3 is 11 amino acids long. Trimming removed 4 bases from V and 2 bases from J, with 1 base in between. CDR3 loop: CASSSTDTQYF. In nucleotides, the CDR3 is TGTGCCAGCAGTTCCACAGATACGCAGTATTTT.

This clonotype was counted a few times. The J gene is TRBJ1-3, the V gene TRBV7-9; a possible D gene is TRBD1 (5 bases). This CDR3 contains 15 residues. Germline CDR1 reads SEHNR; CDR2 reads FQNEAQ (reference sequence). The ends were cut back, 6 bases at V and 2 bases at J, with 14 bases in the middle. The CDR3 bases are TGTGCCAGCAGGAGTGGGGCGGGGCCTGGAAACACCATATATTTT. Amino acid sequence: CASRSGAGPGNTIYF.

This clonotype was counted many times. This chain uses TRBV7-8 with TRBJ2-5, with D unresolved. This CDR3 spans 15 amino acids. V was clipped by 3 bases and J by 2 bases, with 13 bases between them. Germline CDR1 and CDR2: SGHVS and FQNEAQ. The DNA for the CDR3 is TGTGCCAGCAGCTTTCGTCGACTTGTTCAAGAGACCCAGTACTTC. This sequence encodes CASSFRRLVQETQYF.

This clonotype was seen ten or more times. The chain uses TRBV6-2 or TRBV6-3 and TRBJ1-5, with a tentative D call TRBD1 (5 bases). Trimming pared 5 bases from V and 5 bases from J, leaving 13 bases between. Germline V gene lookup returns CDR1 MNHEY and CDR2 SVGEGT. The CDR3 contains 14 residues. CDR3 in amino acids: CASSGRVSDQPQHF. The CDR3 nucleotides are TGTGCCAGCAGTGGCAGGGTCTCGGATCAGCCCCAGCATTTT.

Turning to this clonotype: One junction end does not reproduce the germline sequence, and a read error may be involved. This chain joins TRBV9 and TRBJ1-5; unclear D gene. The CDR3 consists of 11 residues. Germline CDR1 reads SGDLS; CDR2 reads YYNGEE. CDR3 loop: CAISVAQPQHF. DNA of the CDR3: TGTGCCATCAGCGTAGCTCAGCCCCAGCATTTT.

This chain uses TRBV20-1 with TRBJ2-7; TRBD1 is a possible D gene (6 bases). From germline, CDR1 is DFQATT and CDR2 SNEGSKA (reference sequence). This CDR3 has 13 amino acids. The V gene lost 5 bases and the J gene lost 5 bases, with 16 bases spanning the gap. This CDR3 is CSAWVQGPDEQYF. The DNA of the CDR3 is TGCAGTGCTTGGGTACAGGGTCCGGACGAGCAGTACTTC.

The chain carries TRBV7-9 and TRBJ2-7, with D possibly being TRBD2 (6 bases). Trimming stripped 7 bases from V and 8 bases from J, with 24 bases between. Germline V CDR1 and CDR2: SEHNR, FQNEAQ (reference sequence). There are 15 residues in the CDR3. Written as DNA, the CDR3 is TGTGCCAGCACACCCGCCTGGGGGGTAACTCCGCAGCAGTACTTC. This translates into CASTPAWGVTPQQYF.

This clonotype was found many times. The V and J genes are TRBV20-1 and TRBJ2-7; 11 bases are a match to TRBD1. V shed 3 bases, J shed 5 bases, and the junction held 6 bases outside the gene matches. Germline CDR1 reads DFQATT; CDR2 reads SNEGSKA (reference sequence). The CDR3 loop spans 14 amino acids. CDR3 protein: CSASSGQGADEQYF. The CDR3 DNA reads TGCAGTGCTAGTTCCGGACAGGGGGCTGACGAGCAGTACTTC.

Remarks on this clonotype: The junction and the germline gene differ at one end; a read error may be behind it. In DNA, the CDR3 is TGCACTGCTAGCCCGACACAGGGGCGGACTGAAGCTTTCTTT. Amino acid sequence: CTASPTQGRTEAFF. The V gene is TRBV20-1, the J gene TRBJ1-1, with 7 bases lining up with TRBD1. Germline V gene lookup returns CDR1 DFQATT and CDR2 SNEGSKA (reference sequence). The CDR3 has 14 amino acids.

V gene TRBV13 combines with J gene TRBJ1-2; D gene ambiguous. Germline V lookup: CDR1 PRHDT, CDR2 FYEKMQ (reference sequence). V was pared by 3 bases and J by 0 bases, with 8 bases between. The length of the CDR3 is 14 residues. The CDR3 loop is CASSLLSANYGYTF. In DNA form, the CDR3 reads TGTGCCAGCAGCTTGCTTTCAGCTAACTATGGCTACACCTTC.

Ten or more counts support this clonotype. The chain employs TRBV6-2 or TRBV6-3 and TRBJ1-5; tentative D call: TRBD1 (5 bases). CDR1 is MNHEY and CDR2 is SVGEGT in the germline V gene. The germline V and J ends were trimmed by 6 bases and 3 bases, with 9 bases remaining between them. The length of the CDR3 is 13 residues. DNA for the CDR3: TGTGCCAGCAGGACAGCACTCAATCAGCCCCAGCATTTT. Protein product: CASRTALNQPQHF.

The chain joins TRBV29-1 to TRBJ1-2; D is unclear. Germline V gives CDR1 SQVTM, CDR2 ANQGSEA. Between the trimmed V and J ends, which lost 3 bases and 6 bases, there was a span of 20 bases. The CDR3 covers 15 residues. The DNA of the CDR3 is TGCAGCGTTGACCCCACGTCGGTGGAGTCGGATGGCTACACCTTC. Amino acids: CSVDPTSVESDGYTF.